The T cell receptor (beta chain) described here comes from a study of Ad26.COV2.S vaccination and SARS-CoV-2 variants. Looking at the study overall: Once, or twice with 56 days between doses, Ad26.COV2.S was given intramuscularly. Study-wide results and limits: Among vaccine recipients, spike-specific TCR breadth exceeded that of placebo recipients. Considerable breadth of spike-specific CD8+ and CD4+ T cell responses has reportedly been documented following vaccination.

V was cut by 1 base and J by 3 bases, with 9 bases left in between. The germline CDR1 and CDR2 sequences are MNHNY and SVGAGI (reference sequence). The CDR3 has 14 residues. This clone was detected a few times. The antigen is not known. Stated treatment: about 20 received Ad26.COV2.S at low or high dose, single or two shots; 5 received placebo; per-sample allocation not given. Each sample was drawn 63 days after the first injection (of vaccine or placebo). Vaccine was an Ad26 vector expressing Wuhan-strain SARS-CoV-2 spike. Sequencing was performed with immunoSEQ multiplex PCR; in TCRdb, only in-frame clones are kept and a portion is missing. In the table there are more than 350,000 clones, about nine tenths of which are singletons.

The chain carries TRBV6-6 and TRBJ1-1; tentative D call: TRBD1 (5 bases). The specimen comprised peripheral blood, sampled in a trial of Ad26.COV2.S vaccine versus placebo. This TCR was sampled from a person between 18 and 65 years old who received the Ad26.COV2.S COVID-19 vaccine or a placebo. This chain's CDR3 is CASSYFGGDTEAFF. The CDR3 DNA is TGTGCCAGCAGTTACTTCGGGGGGGACACTGAAGCTTTCTTT.